This TCR beta chain was identified during a study of T-cell memory formation after mild COVID-19. Across the study: TCR clusters largely stayed donor specific. Study-level findings and limits: Clones which contracted sat mainly in CM and EM if CD4+, and in EMRA if CD8+. Confirmation was lacking for SARS-CoV-2 specificity of second-wave clones that peaked on day 37.

TCRdb reprocessed the 5' RACE reads via MiXCR and lists one record per CDR3 protein. Of 500,000 to 550,000 distinct CDR3 sequences in the sample, about a fifth were seen once. This clonotype has only a few counts. Its target is unknown. The V end lost 4 bases, the J end lost 0 bases, and 14 bases lay between the germline ends. CDR1 is KGHDR and CDR2 is SFDVKD in the germline V gene. CDR3 length equals 17 residues. The receptor comes from an adult woman who had mild COVID-19 (a few samples of this study predate the infection). Cell type and time point are not known. Sequenced: PBMCs or a T cell subset sorted from them (not recorded which). This chain joins TRBV24-1 and TRBJ2-2, with D unresolved. The CDR3, as DNA: TGTGCCACCAGTGAGAGGCCAAGGCCAACGAACACCGGGGAGCTGTTTTTT. Protein: CATSERPRPTNTGELFF.